This is a list of T cell receptor beta chains from one sample in a study of human T cells and chemical hapten exposure. TCRdb re-called the RACE reads through MiXCR, storing one row per CDR3 protein. The sample lists hundreds of thousands of distinct CDR3 sequences; about 6% were seen once. The specimen was whole blood, collected in connection with sensitization to the hapten diphenylcyclopropenone (DPC). Receptor source: a woman aged 18-35 years with alopecia areata. Some clones in this sample may be carry-over from other donors' samples. CDR3s include the opening cysteine and the closing phenylalanine or tryptophan. A D gene is named only where the DNA matches it firmly. The listing skips clone size in some rows; elsewhere it reads once, few, many or a size class.

v_gene	d_gene	abundance	j_gene	CDR3nt	CDR3aa
TRBV20-1	TRBD2	-	TRBJ2-5	TGCAGTGCTAGAACTACTGGGGGGGTCCAAGAGACCCAGTACTTC	CSARTTGGVQETQYF
TRBV6-2/TRBV6-3	TRBD1	few	TRBJ1-5	TGTGCCAGCAGACGAGACAGGGGACAGCCCCAGCATTTT	CASRRDRGQPQHF
TRBV6-5	-	many	TRBJ1-3	TGTGCCAGCAGTCGAGACGGAGTCACTGGAAACACCATATATTTT	CASSRDGVTGNTIYF
TRBV7-2	TRBD2	many	TRBJ2-7	TGTGCCAGCAGCCCGACGGGCGGGGGTGCCTACGAGCAGTACTTC	CASSPTGGGAYEQYF
TRBV3-1	TRBD2	few	TRBJ2-3	TGTGCCAGCAGCCCAATGTATGGGACTAGCAGCACAGATACGCAGTATTTT	CASSPMYGTSSTDTQYF
TRBV11-1	TRBD1	-	TRBJ2-3	TGTGCCAGCAGCCCGTTGACAGGGGGCCTGTCAGATACGCAGTATTTT	CASSPLTGGLSDTQYF
TRBV20-1	-	-	TRBJ2-3	TGCAGTGCTAGAGGGTCAGATACGCAGTATTTT	CSARGSDTQYF
TRBV7-9	TRBD1	-	TRBJ2-6	TGTGCCAGCAGCCCTCTCTCGTTCAGGGGGCGCGCTGGGGTCAACGTCCTGACTTTC	CASSPLSFRGRAGVNVLTF
TRBV5-1	-	-	TRBJ2-7	TGCGCCAGCAGCTTGGAACGCCTTTCCTACGAGCAGTACTTC	CASSLERLSYEQYF
TRBV4-3	-	many	TRBJ1-2	TGCGCCAGTTCAAGAGGAGGGGCCGGCTACACCTTC	CASSRGGAGYTF
TRBV6-5	TRBD1	few	TRBJ2-7	TGTGCCAGCAGATACTCCGGGACAGGGGACCTCTCCTACGAGCAGTACTTC	CASRYSGTGDLSYEQYF
TRBV5-4	TRBD2	few	TRBJ2-5	TGTGCCAGCAGCTTGAGACTAGCGGGACAAGAGACCCAGTACTTC	CASSLRLAGQETQYF
TRBV29-1	-	many	TRBJ1-3	TGCAGCGTTGAACGGGAGACTGGAAACACCATATATTTT	CSVERETGNTIYF
TRBV5-4	-	many	TRBJ2-7	TGTGCCAGCAGCGCGTACCGGGACGGCGGCAGGGACGAGCAGTACTTC	CASSAYRDGGRDEQYF
TRBV3-1	-	-	TRBJ1-4	TGTGCCAGCAGCCATTCGGGTTTAACTAATGAAAAACTGTTTTTT	CASSHSGLTNEKLFF
TRBV6-6	TRBD1	few	TRBJ1-1	TGTGCCAGCAGTTACTCGACAGGGCGCACTGAAGCTTTCTTT	CASSYSTGRTEAFF
TRBV7-6	-	-	TRBJ1-6	TGTGCCAGCAGCCGAGGGGTGATCGACTCACCCCTCCACTTT	CASSRGVIDSPLHF
TRBV5-4	TRBD1	few	TRBJ2-5	TGTGCCAGCAGCGCGACAGGGGAAACTACCTTCCAAGAGACCCAGTACTTC	CASSATGETTFQETQYF
TRBV7-2	-	-	TRBJ1-5	TGTGCCAGCAGCGAAGGGGGGGCGGGACAGCCCCAGCATTTT	CASSEGGAGQPQHF
TRBV4-3	TRBD1	few	TRBJ2-3	TGCGCCAGCAGCCAACACTTCCGGGACAGGGAATGGGATACGCAGTATTTT	CASSQHFRDREWDTQYF
TRBV6-2/TRBV6-3	-	-	TRBJ1-2	TGTGCCAGCAGTCATCCTTTTGGGGATGGCTACACCTTC	CASSHPFGDGYTF
TRBV28	-	-	TRBJ2-2	TGTGCCAGCGGGAGGATAGCAGTCACCGGGGAGCTGTTTTTT	CASGRIAVTGELFF
TRBV18	-	-	TRBJ2-6	TGTGCCAGCTCACCTCTGAAAGGGGCCAACGTCCTGACTTTC	CASSPLKGANVLTF
TRBV6-2/TRBV6-3	-	-	TRBJ2-7	TGTGCCACAGAGGGGGACTCCTACGAGCAGTACTTC	CATEGDSYEQYF
TRBV4-2	TRBD2	many	TRBJ2-5	TGTGCCAGCAGCCAAGGAAGCGGGGGGGCGCGTCAAGAGACCCAGTACTTC	CASSQGSGGARQETQYF
TRBV10-3	-	many	TRBJ2-2	TGTGCCGCGCGATGGGAGAACACCGGGGAGCTGTTTTTT	CAARWENTGELFF
TRBV7-3	TRBD2	many	TRBJ2-1	TGTGCCAGCAGCCAAACGGGAGGGAATGAGCAGTTCTTC	CASSQTGGNEQFF
TRBV10-3	TRBD2	-	TRBJ2-5	TGTGCCACTCAACGCGGACTAGAACAAGAGACCCAGTACTTC	CATQRGLEQETQYF
TRBV3-1	-	-	TRBJ1-3	TGTGCCAGCAGTCAAGGTGTCCAAAAGTCTGGAAACACCATATATTTT	CASSQGVQKSGNTIYF
TRBV5-6	TRBD1	few	TRBJ2-7	TGTGCCAGCAGCTTATGGGACAGAACCTACGAGCAGTACTTC	CASSLWDRTYEQYF
TRBV7-2	-	many	TRBJ1-1	TGTGCCAGCAGCTTAGGGACATTGAACACTGAAGCTTTCTTT	CASSLGTLNTEAFF
TRBV4-3	-	many	TRBJ1-2	TGCGCCAGCAGCCAAGCCATGGGGGCCTATGGCTACACCTTC	CASSQAMGAYGYTF
TRBV6-6	-	many	TRBJ1-1	TGTGCCAGCAGTTACCAGGCGGAGGTCACTGAAGCTTTCTTT	CASSYQAEVTEAFF
TRBV29-1	TRBD1	-	TRBJ1-1	TGCAGCGCTCCCCAGGGGGTTGGGGACGAAGCTTTCTTT	CSAPQGVGDEAFF
TRBV29-1	-	many	TRBJ1-5	TGCAGCGTTGAGGTAGGATCAAGTGGGAATCAGCCCCAGCATTTT	CSVEVGSSGNQPQHF
TRBV7-3	-	few	TRBJ1-1	TGTGCCAGCAGCTTGAATGGAGAGAACACTGAAGCTTTCTTT	CASSLNGENTEAFF
TRBV7-3	TRBD1	-	TRBJ2-1	TGTGCCAGCAGCTTACGGACAGGATCCCACAATGAGCAGTTCTTC	CASSLRTGSHNEQFF
TRBV7-2	-	many	TRBJ1-4	TGTGCCAGCAGCCTGGGATACCCAAATGAAAAACTGTTTTTT	CASSLGYPNEKLFF
TRBV7-9	-	many	TRBJ1-1	TGTGCCAGCAGCCTGCCAGGAGTGAGTGAAGCTTTCTTT	CASSLPGVSEAFF
TRBV7-2	-	many	TRBJ2-3	TGTGCCAGCAGCTTCGGGTCCACAGATACGCAGTATTTT	CASSFGSTDTQYF
TRBV6-5	-	-	TRBJ2-3	TGTGCCAGCAGACCAGCCGTTGTCCTTTTAGCAGATACGCAGTATTTT	CASRPAVVLLADTQYF
TRBV7-2	TRBD1	few	TRBJ1-5	TGTGCCAGCAGCCTTAACGGACAGGGGACCGGTCAGCCCCAGCATTTT	CASSLNGQGTGQPQHF
TRBV27	-	many	TRBJ2-3	TGTGCCAGCACCCTGTGGGAACAGAACTCCGATACGCAGTATTTT	CASTLWEQNSDTQYF
TRBV25-1	-	-	TRBJ1-5	TGTGCCAGCAGCCCAGGAGAGGGGGGGAATCAGCCCCAGCATTTT	CASSPGEGGNQPQHF
TRBV12-3/TRBV12-4	-	many	TRBJ1-2	TGTGCCAGCAGTTTTGGTGAGGGGGGCTATGGCTACACCTTC	CASSFGEGGYGYTF
TRBV7-9	-	-	TRBJ1-2	TGTGCCAGCAGCTTACCGGAGGGTTTAGGCTACACCTTC	CASSLPEGLGYTF
TRBV7-2	-	few	TRBJ2-1	TGTGCCAGCAGCTTAGACCGGGGTAGCTCCTACAATGAGCAGTTCTTC	CASSLDRGSSYNEQFF
TRBV12-3/TRBV12-4	TRBD1	many	TRBJ1-1	TGTGCCAGCCGGGGCGGGACAGGGAGGATGAACACTGAAGCTTTCTTT	CASRGGTGRMNTEAFF
TRBV20-1	-	-	TRBJ2-7	TGCAGTGCTACGCCGAGAGTAGGGGTTTGGGACTCGGATATCTTC	CSATPRVGVWDSDIF
TRBV10-2	-	-	TRBJ2-2	TGCGCCAGCAGTGGTCCGGGACGCACCGGGGAGCTGTTTTTT	CASSGPGRTGELFF